This T cell receptor (beta chain) was sequenced for a study of cytomegalovirus exposure and HLA in healthy donors. For the study at large: Counted in an early data release were 65 million to 100 million unique TCRs from HLA-typed donors.

This clone came up a few times. The antigen is not known. PCR amplification relied on 60 Vbeta primers (plus 13 Jbeta primers). TCRdb's table, derived via immunoSEQ multiplex PCR, lists solely in-frame clones and lacks some. The sample yields roughly 150,000 clones, roughly 75% seen once. General study findings and limits: A missense DCLRE1C variant was associated with V- and J-gene trimming of TCR beta chains in a later analysis, and an independent cohort replicated the association. Several of the most significant clusters were apparently associated with common viral pathogens in a later analysis.

Per germline, CDR1 WSHSY and CDR2 SAAADI. The CDR3 consists of 14 residues. Trimming took off 2 bases at V and 0 bases at J, with 6 bases between the two ends. The V and J genes are TRBV10-2 and TRBJ2-3, with D uncertain. The sequence was collected from a man aged 18 to 30 in good health and CMV-seropositive. Sequenced sample: PBMCs. The CDR3 reads CASSESVSTDTQYF. CDR3 in DNA: TGCGCCAGCAGTGAGAGCGTCAGCACAGATACGCAGTATTTT.